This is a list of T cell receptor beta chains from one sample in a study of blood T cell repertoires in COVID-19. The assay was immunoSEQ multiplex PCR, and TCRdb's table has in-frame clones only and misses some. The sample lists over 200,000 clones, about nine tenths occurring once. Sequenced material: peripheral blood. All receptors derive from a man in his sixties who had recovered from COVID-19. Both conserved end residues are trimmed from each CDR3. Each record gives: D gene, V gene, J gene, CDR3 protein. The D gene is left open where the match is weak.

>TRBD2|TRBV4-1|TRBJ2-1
ASSQEGGSSYNEQF
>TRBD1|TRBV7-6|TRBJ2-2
ASSLLGGANTGELF
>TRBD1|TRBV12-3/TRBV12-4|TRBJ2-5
ASSSHRGETQY
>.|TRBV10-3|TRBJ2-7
AISGGAYEQY
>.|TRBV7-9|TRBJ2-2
ASSLGSGNTGELF
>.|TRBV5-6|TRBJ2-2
ASALRVRSNTGELF
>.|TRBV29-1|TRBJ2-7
SVARYFSSYEQY
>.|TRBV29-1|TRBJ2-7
SVEKGPYEQY
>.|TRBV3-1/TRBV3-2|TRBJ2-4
ASSQSTGVQY
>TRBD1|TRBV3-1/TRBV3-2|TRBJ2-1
ASSLTGAGNEQF
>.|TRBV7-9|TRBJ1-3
ASSFLVGSRSGNTIY
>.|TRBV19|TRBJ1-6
ASSMWGGGSSYNSPLH
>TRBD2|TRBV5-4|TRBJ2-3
ASSSLSGRTYTDTQY
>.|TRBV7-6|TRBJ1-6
ATTPTAGGLSYNSPLH
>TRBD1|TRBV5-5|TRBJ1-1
ASSLSGGTEAF
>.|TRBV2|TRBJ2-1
ASNSQGPYNEQF
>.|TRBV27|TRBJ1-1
ASSPRQNTEAF
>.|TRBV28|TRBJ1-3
ASSLWAGASGNTIY
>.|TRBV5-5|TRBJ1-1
ASSSIGTGPMNTEAF
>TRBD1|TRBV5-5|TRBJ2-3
ASSLDFRGKVGTDTQY
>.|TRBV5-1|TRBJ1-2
ASSLNGDSNYGYT
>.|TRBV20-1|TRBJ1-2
SAIQNYGYT
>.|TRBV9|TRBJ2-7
ASNPTGNSYEQY
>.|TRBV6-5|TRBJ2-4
ASSYYGGNSNIQY
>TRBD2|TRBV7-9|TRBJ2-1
ASSLYTSGNEQF
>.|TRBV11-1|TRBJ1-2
ASSLDTSQDGYT
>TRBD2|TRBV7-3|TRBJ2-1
ATSSGGASYNEQF
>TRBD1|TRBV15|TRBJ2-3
ATRDRNTDTQY
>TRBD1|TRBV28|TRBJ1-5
ASSSGQGRNQPQH
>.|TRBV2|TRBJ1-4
ASSVGGATNEKLF
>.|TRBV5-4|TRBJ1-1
ASSVVGVWTEAF
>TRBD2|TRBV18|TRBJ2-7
ASSPSSSGRKDEQY
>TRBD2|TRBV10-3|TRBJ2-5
AISPLFGTSGRETQY
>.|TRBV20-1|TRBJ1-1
SASRYGSTEAF
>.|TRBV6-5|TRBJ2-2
ASRPPVTGELF
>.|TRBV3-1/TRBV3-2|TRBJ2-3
ASSQTVDTQY
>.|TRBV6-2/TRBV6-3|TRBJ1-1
ASSTRDPEAF
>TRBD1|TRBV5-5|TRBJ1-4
ASSRFRDSDEKLF
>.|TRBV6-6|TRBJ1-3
ASSNAGRLSGNTIY
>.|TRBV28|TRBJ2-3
ASSLGPPGTQY
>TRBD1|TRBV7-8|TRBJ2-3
ASSPGGQGTGDTQY
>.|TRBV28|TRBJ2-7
ASSLFSFLVVCPFREHTYEQY
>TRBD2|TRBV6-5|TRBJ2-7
ASSLAGATYEQY
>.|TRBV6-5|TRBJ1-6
ASNAGTRNSPLH
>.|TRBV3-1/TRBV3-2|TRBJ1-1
ASSPRVWGSTEAF
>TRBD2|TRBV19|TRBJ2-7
ASSTLTSGRPWSSYEQY
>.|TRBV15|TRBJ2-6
ATSRNTGSGANVLT
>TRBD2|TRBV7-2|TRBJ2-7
ASSALAEIGYEQY
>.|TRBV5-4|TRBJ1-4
ASSATGRGEKLF
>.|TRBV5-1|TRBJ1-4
ASSPGLLPNEKLF
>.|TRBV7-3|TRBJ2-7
ASSLGDAHRYEQY
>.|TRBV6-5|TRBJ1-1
ASSSPTGADTEAF
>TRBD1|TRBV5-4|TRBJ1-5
ASSSAYRGGNQPQH
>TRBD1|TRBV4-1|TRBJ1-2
ASSQDLGTAYGYT
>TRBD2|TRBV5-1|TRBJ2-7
ASSSSGISYEQY
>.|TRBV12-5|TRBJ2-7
ASGLDIYEQY
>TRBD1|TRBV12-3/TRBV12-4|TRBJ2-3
ASSRDRYTQY
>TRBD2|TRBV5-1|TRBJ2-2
ASSLVAGSGTGELF
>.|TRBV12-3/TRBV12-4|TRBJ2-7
ASSLGQIQY
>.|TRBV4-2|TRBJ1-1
ASSQDPGEGGTEAF